These 8 T cell receptor beta chains share one sample of origin, sequenced in a study of T cells in Graves' hyperthyroidism and ophthalmopathy. RNA transcripts gave rise to amplified TCR beta CDR3 regions. When the TCR CDR3 underwent first-round RT-PCR, the HTBI primer set was used. TCRdb re-called the multiplex PCR reads through MiXCR, storing one row per CDR3 protein. The sample consists of 400,000 to 600,000 distinct CDR3 sequences, around 20% of them appearing once. Specimen: blood. These receptors all stem from a man aged 18 to 29 with Graves' hyperthyroidism.

This clonotype has at least ten counts. The chain joins TRBV19 to TRBJ1-2; D not resolved. This CDR3 spans 12 amino acids. Germline V gene sequence: CDR1 LNHDA, CDR2 SQIVND (reference sequence). V lost 8 bases, J lost 4 bases, and 11 bases lay in between. CDR3 DNA sequence: TGTGCCAGTTCTGGGGTCGGCTATGGCTACACCTTC. Translated, it gives CASSGVGYGYTF.

The chain is built from TRBV10-3 and TRBJ2-2, with D possibly being TRBD1 (6 bases). The CDR3 spans 15 residues. V lost 2 bases and J lost 6, with 13 bases in between. Germline V gene lookup returns CDR1 ENHRY and CDR2 SYGVKD. The CDR3 protein is CAISELAGVAGELFF. The DNA for the CDR3 is TGTGCCATCAGTGAGCTGGCAGGGGTTGCCGGGGAGCTGTTTTTT.

This clonotype showed up many times. The chain uses TRBV29-1 and TRBJ2-7; 8 bases match TRBD1. After removal of 5 bases from V and 2 bases from J, the junction contained 5 bases not matched to a gene. The length of the CDR3 is 13 residues. Germline CDR1 and CDR2: SQVTM and ANQGSEA. The CDR3, as DNA: TGCAGCGTTACAGGGGGTACCGCCTACGAGCAGTACTTC. It is translated as CSVTGGTAYEQYF.

The chain uses TRBV28 and TRBJ2-7, with D maybe TRBD1 (5 bases). V was shortened by 9 bases and J by 0 bases, with 12 bases between the two germline ends. CDR1 and CDR2 from the germline V gene are MDHEN and SYDVKM. This CDR3 spans 13 amino acids. CDR3 sequence reads: CASGTTDSYEQYF. The CDR3 coding sequence is TGTGCCAGTGGCACGACAGACTCCTACGAGCAGTACTTC.

To note about this clonotype: It may be a read error: a sequence one base away is much more abundant. This chain connects TRBV27 to TRBJ2-2; TRBD1 matches 7 bases. The CDR3 is made up of 18 amino acids. Looked up from germline, CDR1 is MNHEY and CDR2 is SMNVEV (reference sequence). The CDR3 DNA sequence: TGTGTCAGCAGCGAACTCCCGGGACAGAACCCGAACACCGGGGAGCTGTTTTTT. It codes for CVSSELPGQNPNTGELFF.

V gene TRBV2 combines with J gene TRBJ2-7, with 8 nucleotides matching TRBD2. The germline CDR1 and CDR2 sequences are SNHLY and FYNNEI. V trimming: 4 bases; J trimming: 6 bases; junction bases outside the gene matches: 8. CDR3 length: 14 residues. This CDR3 reads CASSVLAGRSEQYF. As DNA, the CDR3 is TGTGCCAGCAGTGTCCTAGCGGGTAGAAGCGAGCAGTACTTC.

The V and J genes are TRBV30 and TRBJ2-7; D possibly corresponds to TRBD2 (6 bases). Deletions cut 4 bases from V and 6 bases from J, with 10 bases between. From germline, CDR1 is GTSNPN and CDR2 SVGIG (reference sequence). CDR3 length equals 11 residues. The CDR3: CAWKEGGEQYF. CDR3 bases: TGTGCCTGGAAGGAGGGTGGCGAGCAGTACTTC.

Turning to this clonotype: Possible read error: a much larger clone is one base away. The final CDR3 position lacks the conserved phenylalanine or tryptophan, pointing to a likely read error. The V gene is TRBV12-3 or TRBV12-4, the J gene TRBJ2-2; either TRBD1 or TRBD2 may fit D (5 bases each). This CDR3 spans 17 amino acids. The V end lost 5 bases, the J end lost 2 bases, and 18 bases lay between the germline ends. CDR3 nucleotides: TGTGCCAGCAGTCCCATTACGGGGACCCGCAACACCGGGGAGCTGTTTCTT. Amino acids: CASSPITGTRNTGELFL.